This is a list of T cell receptor beta chains from one sample in a study of blood T cell repertoires in COVID-19. TCRdb's table, derived via immunoSEQ multiplex PCR, lists solely in-frame clones and lacks some. The sample records approximately 210,000 clones, 83% being singletons. Sequenced input: peripheral blood. These TCRs come from a woman aged 40-49 years with active or convalescent COVID-19. CDR3s include the opening cysteine and the closing phenylalanine or tryptophan. Each record gives: V gene, D gene, J gene, clone size, CDR3 protein, CDR3 DNA. A D gene is named only where the DNA matches it firmly. Where a row states a size, it is once, few, many or the class of an expanded clone; other rows omit it.

TRBV4-3	NA	TRBJ1-6	once	CASSQEDGSRSPLHF	TGCGCCAGCAGCCAAGAAGACGGGTCGCGGTCACCCCTCCACTTT
TRBV4-2	TRBD1	TRBJ2-5	NA	CASSHELRDRGETQYF	TGTGCCAGCAGCCATGAGCTCCGGGACAGGGGAGAGACCCAGTACTTC
TRBV6-2/TRBV6-3	NA	TRBJ2-6	NA	CASSYSRAAVGSGANVLTF	TGTGCCAGCAGTTATTCGCGGGCAGCCGTAGGCTCTGGGGCCAACGTCCTGACTTTC
TRBV5-6	NA	TRBJ2-3	NA	CASSLIKNTDTQYF	TGTGCCAGCAGCTTGATAAAAAACACAGATACGCAGTATTTT
TRBV5-1	TRBD1	TRBJ2-5	NA	CASMRTDRGRETQYF	TGCGCCAGCATGCGGACCGACAGGGGAAGAGAGACCCAGTACTTC
TRBV9	TRBD2	TRBJ2-5	NA	CASTLHETSGGETQYF	TGTGCCAGCACCCTACACGAAACTAGCGGGGGTGAGACCCAGTACTTC
TRBV27	NA	TRBJ2-2	NA	CASSLGTRELFF	TGTGCCAGCAGTTTAGGCACCAGGGAGCTGTTTTTT
TRBV24-1	NA	TRBJ2-7	NA	CATSVTGIEQYF	TGTGCCACCAGTGTCACAGGGATAGAGCAGTACTTC
TRBV28	NA	TRBJ2-7	NA	CASSFGFTGDEQYF	TGTGCCAGCAGTTTTGGTTTCACGGGGGACGAGCAGTACTTC
TRBV2	NA	TRBJ1-3	NA	CASSEATGFSGNTIYF	TGTGCCAGCAGTGAAGCAACAGGGTTCTCTGGAAACACCATATATTTT
TRBV5-1	TRBD1	TRBJ2-7	NA	CASSLGDRGQQYF	TGCGCCAGCAGCTTGGGGGACAGGGGGCAGCAGTACTTC
TRBV7-2	TRBD1	TRBJ2-7	NA	CASSLPTTGGITYEQYF	TGTGCCAGCAGCTTACCGACGACAGGGGGCATAACCTACGAGCAGTACTTC
TRBV25-1	NA	TRBJ2-3	NA	CASSEYYGSGEGTDTQYF	TGTGCCAGCAGTGAATATTATGGTTCAGGGGAGGGGACAGATACGCAGTATTTT
TRBV4-2	NA	TRBJ1-1	NA	CASSQEKGRSTEAFF	TGTGCCAGCAGCCAAGAAAAAGGGAGGAGCACTGAAGCTTTCTTT
TRBV2	NA	TRBJ2-5	NA	CASSEQGRVGETQYF	TGTGCCAGCAGTGAACAAGGGAGAGTCGGAGAGACCCAGTACTTC
TRBV7-2	TRBD1	TRBJ1-2	few	CASSFYQGAEEYGYTF	TGTGCCAGCAGCTTTTACCAGGGGGCAGAGGAATATGGCTACACCTTC
TRBV7-2	NA	TRBJ2-7	NA	CASSQPPNGRATF	TGTGCCAGCAGCCAACCTCCCAATGGCAGGGCAACCTTC
TRBV10-3	TRBD1	TRBJ1-2	NA	CAISGTGGYGGYTF	TGTGCCATCAGTGGGACAGGGGGATATGGAGGCTACACCTTC
TRBV10-1	NA	TRBJ1-3	NA	CASSDSPLGGNTIYF	TGCGCCAGCAGTGATTCACCACTCGGGGGAAACACCATATATTTT
TRBV11-2	NA	TRBJ2-7	NA	CASSLDRGHEQYF	TGTGCCAGCAGCTTAGACAGGGGTCACGAGCAGTACTTC
TRBV7-3	NA	TRBJ1-5	NA	CAGEGDSNQPQHF	TGTGCCGGGGAGGGGGACAGCAATCAGCCCCAGCATTTT
TRBV4-2	NA	TRBJ1-4	NA	CASSQEPTSQGEKLFF	TGTGCCAGCAGCCAAGAACCCACGAGCCAGGGGGAAAAACTGTTTTTT
TRBV7-8	TRBD2	TRBJ2-3	once	CASSLVPGRRTDTQYF	TGTGCCAGCAGCTTAGTCCCCGGGAGGAGGACAGATACGCAGTATTTT
TRBV15	NA	TRBJ2-3	NA	CATSRASGSTDTQYF	TGTGCCACCAGCAGAGCAAGCGGGAGCACAGATACGCAGTATTTT
TRBV7-2	NA	TRBJ1-5	NA	CASSPGPATTNQPQHF	TGTGCCAGCAGCCCAGGCCCGGCGACTACCAATCAGCCCCAGCATTTT
TRBV28	NA	TRBJ1-5	NA	CASSLGGRLQHF	TGTGCCAGCAGTCTGGGGGGGAGGCTCCAGCATTTT
TRBV10-1	TRBD1	TRBJ2-1	NA	CASGEGTGERWNEQFF	TGCGCCAGCGGGGAGGGGACAGGGGAACGGTGGAATGAGCAGTTCTTC
TRBV5-6	TRBD1	TRBJ2-5	NA	CASSLEGGGGETQYF	TGTGCCAGCAGCTTGGAAGGGGGCGGCGGAGAGACCCAGTACTTC
TRBV14	NA	TRBJ1-2	NA	CASSQHRYPNYGYTF	TGTGCCAGCAGCCAACACCGGTACCCTAACTATGGCTACACCTTC
TRBV27	NA	TRBJ1-5	few	CASSLVGGGQPQHF	TGTGCCAGCAGTCTCGTAGGGGGTGGACAGCCCCAGCATTTT
TRBV24-1	NA	TRBJ2-1	NA	CATSDLDTKQFF	TGTGCCACCAGTGATTTAGACACCAAGCAGTTCTTC
TRBV24-1	TRBD2	TRBJ2-1	NA	CATSDRTSGASYNEQFF	TGTGCCACCAGTGATAGGACTAGCGGAGCTTCCTACAATGAGCAGTTCTTC
TRBV24-1	TRBD1	TRBJ1-2	NA	CATSDMDRGYGYTF	TGTGCCACCAGTGACATGGACAGGGGCTATGGCTACACCTTC
TRBV15	NA	TRBJ2-6	NA	CATSRSRSSLSSGANVLTF	TGTGCCACCAGCAGATCCAGGTCTAGCCTCAGCTCTGGGGCCAACGTCCTGACTTTC
TRBV3-1/TRBV3-2	NA	TRBJ1-6	few	CASSQGQTGSNSPLHF	TGTGCCAGCAGCCAAGGGCAGACAGGTTCCAATTCACCCCTCCACTTT
TRBV10-2	NA	TRBJ1-1	NA	CATNQVGANTEAFF	TGCGCCACAAACCAAGTTGGGGCTAACACTGAAGCTTTCTTT
TRBV28	NA	TRBJ1-2	NA	CASSLRGIYGYTF	TGTGCCAGCAGTTTACGAGGGATCTATGGCTACACCTTC
TRBV5-6	NA	TRBJ2-1	NA	CASSPLGDTSFYEQFF	TGTGCCAGCAGCCCCCTAGGGGACACCTCCTTTTATGAGCAGTTCTTC
TRBV2	TRBD1	TRBJ1-2	NA	CASSVGGGYGYTF	TGTGCCAGCAGTGTAGGGGGCGGTTATGGCTACACCTTC